The next 15 T cell receptor beta chains were all read from a single sample in a study of cytomegalovirus exposure and HLA in healthy donors. PCR used 60 Vbeta primers and 13 Jbeta primers. The data were produced by immunoSEQ multiplex PCR, yet TCRdb's version contains in-frame clones alone and is incomplete. The table includes fewer than 200,000 clones, approximately 67% detected once. What was sequenced was PBMCs. The source is a woman aged 18-30 years in good health and CMV-seropositive.

This clone was counted only a few times. The sample holds other DNA sequences that translate to the same CDR3. The rearrangement joins TRBV6-6 to TRBJ1-1; 10 nucleotides line up with TRBD1. Per the germline V gene, CDR1 is MNHNY and CDR2 is SVGAGI (reference sequence). The CDR3 sequence is 16 residues long. The ends lost 3 bases at V and 2 bases at J; junction bases unmatched: 6. CDR3 loop: CASSYGDRGPNTEAFF. The CDR3 nucleotides read TGTGCCAGCAGTTATGGGGACAGGGGCCCCAACACTGAAGCTTTCTTT.

The chain has TRBV27 and TRBJ2-7; 7 nucleotides match TRBD1. V lost 7 bases, J lost 4 bases, and 13 bases stayed unmatched. This CDR3 comprises 15 residues. Per the germline V gene, CDR1 is MNHEY and CDR2 is SMNVEV (reference sequence). For the CDR3, the DNA is TGTGCCAGCAAGACCCGGACAGGAGGAGGTTACGAGCAGTACTTC. As protein: CASKTRTGGGYEQYF.

J is TRBJ2-5 and V is TRBV6-5, with 8 positions matching TRBD2. CDR1 and CDR2 from the germline V gene are MNHEY and SVGAGI. The V and J ends lost 6 bases and 4 bases, in that order; junction bases with no gene match: 7. The CDR3 sequence is 14 residues long. CDR3 DNA: TGTGCCAGCAGGGGCGGGGGGCGCGGAGAGACCCAGTACTTC. It specifies CASRGGGRGETQYF.

This chain joins TRBV7-9 and TRBJ1-2, with D unclear. The germline V gene encodes CDR1 SEHNR and CDR2 FQNEAQ (reference sequence). V was clipped by 0 bases and J by 8 bases, with 10 bases between them. The CDR3 has 13 amino acids. CDR3 region: CASSLAWHFGYTF. The DNA of the CDR3 is TGTGCCAGCAGCTTAGCCTGGCATTTCGGCTACACCTTC.

With respect to this clone: The sample has other DNA sequences that encode this CDR3 too. J is TRBJ2-7 and V is TRBV27, with 7 nucleotides matching TRBD2. Germline CDR1 and CDR2: MNHEY and SMNVEV (reference sequence). V lost 3 bases to trimming and J lost 6 bases; unmatched junction nucleotides: 5. This CDR3 contains 13 residues. The CDR3, as DNA: TGTGCCAGCAGTTTCAGACTAGCTGGCGAGCAGTACTTC. This gives the protein CASSFRLAGEQYF.

This clone was observed a few times. This chain uses TRBV4-1 with TRBJ1-6, with D unresolved. This CDR3 spans 18 amino acids. Germline V gene lookup returns CDR1 MGHRA and CDR2 YSYEKL. Deletions cut 1 base from V and 7 bases from J, with 20 bases between. DNA of the CDR3: TGCGCCAGCAGCCAAGTTGCCCACAGTAGCGTTACGAATTCACCCCTCCACTTT. Amino acids: CASSQVAHSSVTNSPLHF.

This clone was detected a few times. The chain links TRBV5-1 to TRBJ1-1, with unresolved D. Trimming removed 5 bases from V and 1 base from J, with 12 bases in between. Germline V gene sequence: CDR1 SGHRS, CDR2 YFSETQ. This CDR3 has 14 residues. CDR3 residues: CASRVSGQNTEAFF. The CDR3, as DNA: TGCGCCAGCAGGGTGAGTGGGCAGAACACTGAAGCTTTCTTT.

The V and J genes are TRBV9 and TRBJ2-5; tentative D call: TRBD2 (5 bases). The CDR3 sequence is 13 residues long. Trimming shortened V by 2 bases and J by 5 bases, and 10 bases separated the two germline ends. The V gene's germline CDR1 is SGDLS and CDR2 YYNGEE. The CDR3 reads CASSVVPGETQYF. DNA for the CDR3: TGTGCCAGCAGCGTGGTCCCGGGGGAGACCCAGTACTTC.

The chain joins TRBV5-1 to TRBJ1-6, with 9 bases aligning to TRBD1. CDR3 size: 14 residues. CDR1 and CDR2 from the germline V gene are SGHRS and YFSETQ. The V gene end was trimmed by 4 bases and the J gene end by 10 bases; junction bases not matched to a gene: 6. The DNA for the CDR3 is TGCGCCAGCAGCCCAGGGACAGGGCAATCACCCCTCCACTTT. This codes for CASSPGTGQSPLHF.

This chain links TRBV18 with TRBJ1-6; tentatively, D is TRBD1 (5 bases). CDR1 KGHSH and CDR2 LQKENI come from the germline V gene. With 5 bases removed from V and 10 bases from J, the gap between germline ends came to 12 bases. The CDR3 runs to 13 residues. CDR3 nucleotides: TGTGCCAGCTCAACTGACAGTCTATCACCCCTCCACTTT. Protein product: CASSTDSLSPLHF.

The chain is built from TRBV28 and TRBJ1-4; D might be TRBD1 (5 bases). Germline values: CDR1 MDHEN, CDR2 SYDVKM. V gave up 8 bases and J gave up 3 bases, with 16 bases separating them. There are 15 residues in the CDR3. CDR3 nucleotides: TGTGCCAGCTCCTGGGGAGGGGTGCCTAATGAAAAACTGTTTTTT. It is translated as CASSWGGVPNEKLFF.

The V and J genes are TRBV2 and TRBJ2-5; 8 bases agree with TRBD2. The CDR3 contains 15 residues. The germline V gene has CDR1 SNHLY and CDR2 FYNNEI. The trim removed 3 bases at V and 4 bases at J, leaving 7 bases unmatched. CDR3 nucleotide sequence: TGTGCCAGCAGTGACCGGGGGGGAGGGCCAGAGACCCAGTACTTC. Its protein product is CASSDRGGGPETQYF.

This clone was picked up a small number of times. This chain links TRBV9 with TRBJ2-1; D possibly corresponds to TRBD2 (5 bases). This CDR3 region has 14 residues. Trimming shortened V by 3 bases and J by 5 bases, and 12 bases separated the two germline ends. Germline CDR1 and CDR2: SGDLS and YYNGEE. The CDR3 sequence: CASSGRATHNEQFF. The CDR3 DNA reads TGTGCCAGCAGCGGGCGGGCCACCCACAATGAGCAGTTCTTC.

V usage is TRBV7-3 and J usage is TRBJ2-1, with TRBD2 identical over 8 bases. Trimming cost V 5 bases and J 5 bases; bases outside gene matches: 8. Germline V gene lookup returns CDR1 SGHTA and CDR2 FQGTGA. The CDR3 consists of 15 residues. CDR3 sequence: CASSAGGGGDNEQFF. DNA for the CDR3: TGTGCCAGCAGCGCGGGAGGAGGGGGAGACAATGAGCAGTTCTTC.

The chain links TRBV10-1 to TRBJ2-1, with D maybe TRBD2 (6 bases). Looked up from germline, CDR1 is WNHNN and CDR2 is SYGVQD (reference sequence). The CDR3 covers 16 residues. V was trimmed by 7 bases and J by 3 bases, leaving 19 bases between them. This CDR3 is CASNLVGRGCYNEQFF. The CDR3 DNA reads as TGCGCCAGCAATCTAGTGGGGCGGGGCTGCTACAATGAGCAGTTCTTC.